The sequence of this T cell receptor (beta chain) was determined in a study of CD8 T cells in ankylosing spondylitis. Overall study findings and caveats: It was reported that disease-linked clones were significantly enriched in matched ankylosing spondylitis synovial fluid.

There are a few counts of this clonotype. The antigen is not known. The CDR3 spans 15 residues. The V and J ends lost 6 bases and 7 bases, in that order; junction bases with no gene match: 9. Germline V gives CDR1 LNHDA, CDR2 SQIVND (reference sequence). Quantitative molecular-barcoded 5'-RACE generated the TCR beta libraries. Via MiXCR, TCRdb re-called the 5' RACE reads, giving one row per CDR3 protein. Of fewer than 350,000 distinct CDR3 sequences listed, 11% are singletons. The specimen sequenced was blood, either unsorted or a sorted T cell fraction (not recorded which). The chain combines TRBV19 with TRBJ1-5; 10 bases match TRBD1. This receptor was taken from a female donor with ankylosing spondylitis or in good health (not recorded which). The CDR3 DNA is TGTGCCAGTAGCCCCTGGACAGGGGGAGTACAGCCCCAGCATTTT. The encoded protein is CASSPWTGGVQPQHF.